Presented here are 6 T cell receptor beta chains from one specimen sequenced in a study of cytomegalovirus exposure and HLA in healthy donors. 13 Jbeta primers and 60 Vbeta primers were used for the PCR. Some clones are missing from TCRdb's copy, which holds only in-frame ones; the method was immunoSEQ multiplex PCR. The table shows 85,000 to 130,000 clones, with 79% occurring only once. Input material: PBMCs. These receptors were collected from a female donor in good health and CMV-seropositive.

In its sample, this clone was seen once. The chain combines TRBV5-1 with TRBJ1-3, with 7 bases identical to TRBD1. V was pared by 5 bases and J by 4 bases, with 3 bases of the junction left unmatched. This CDR3 has 13 amino acids. Germline CDR1 SGHRS, CDR2 YFSETQ. As DNA, the CDR3 is TGCGCCAGCAGTTGGGACAGAGGAAACACCATATATTTT. Its translation: CASSWDRGNTIYF.

The rearrangement joins TRBV11-2 to TRBJ2-2, with TRBD2 matching 11 bases. The trim removed 5 bases at V and 0 bases at J, leaving 8 bases unmatched. In germline, CDR1 is SGHAT, CDR2 FQNNGV. This CDR3 is 18 amino acids long. The CDR3 protein is CASSGPSGGRANTGELFF. The CDR3 DNA reads TGTGCCAGCAGCGGCCCTAGCGGGGGGCGAGCGAACACCGGGGAGCTGTTTTTT. The entire variable domain, with the rest obtained from reference TRBV11-2 and TRBJ2-2, is as follows: EAGVAQSPRYKIIEKRQSVAFWCNPISGHATLYWYQQILGQGPKLLIQFQNNGVVDDSQLPKDRFSAERLKGVDSTLKIQPAKLEDSAVYLCASSGPSGGRANTGELFFGEGSRLTVL.

V and J are TRBV27 and TRBJ2-2; 7 nucleotides align to TRBD1. CDR3 length: 13 residues. With 3 bases clipped from V and 9 bases from J, the junction kept 4 bases outside the gene matches. Per germline, CDR1 MNHEY and CDR2 SMNVEV (reference sequence). The CDR3 DNA reads as TGTGCCAGCAGTTTTAGGGGGCAGTGGGAGCTGTTTTTT. Translating it yields CASSFRGQWELFF.

This rearrangement joins TRBV5-1 to TRBJ2-7, with TRBD2 matching over 8 bases. The CDR3 is 15 amino acids. CDR1 and CDR2 from the germline V gene are SGHRS and YFSETQ. The junction had 8 bases not matched to a gene; V was cut back by 4 bases and J by 2 bases. The CDR3 here is CASSGAGGTAYEQYF. The CDR3 nucleotides read TGCGCCAGCAGCGGGGCGGGGGGTACGGCCTACGAGCAGTACTTC.

Notes on this clone: The same CDR3 can be traced to other DNA sequences in this sample. The gene calls are TRBV5-6 and TRBJ2-7, with D maybe TRBD1 (6 bases). This CDR3 has 12 residues. V was pared by 2 bases and J by 5 bases, with 8 bases between. CDR1 SGHDT and CDR2 YYEEEE come from the germline V gene. This chain's CDR3 is CASSFGTHEQYF. As DNA, the CDR3 is TGTGCCAGCAGCTTCGGGACACACGAGCAGTACTTC.

This chain uses TRBV4-1 with TRBJ2-3; D may be TRBD2 (6 bases). Germline CDR1 MGHRA, CDR2 YSYEKL. V lost 1 base and J lost 4, with 21 bases in between. CDR3 length equals 18 residues. CDR3 nucleotides: TGCGCCAGCAGCCAAGGGGACTTCTCTGCGGCCTTAGCAGATACGCAGTATTTT. Amino acid sequence: CASSQGDFSAALADTQYF.